These 25 T cell receptor beta chains were sequenced from one sample in a study of CD8 T cells in ankylosing spondylitis. Findings and caveats of the study: Typical of ankylosing spondylitis blood, it appeared, was a TCR beta motif of eight highly homologous variants.

TCRdb processed the 5' RACE reads anew with MiXCR; each CDR3 protein has one entry. The table has about 750,000 distinct CDR3 sequences, 15% to 20% seen once. The antigens of these receptors remain unknown. Input material: blood, either unsorted or a sorted T cell fraction (not recorded which). The receptors derive from a male donor with ankylosing spondylitis.

This clonotype appeared a single time. The chain carries TRBV15 and TRBJ2-6, with 7 bases that match TRBD2. The CDR3 covers 15 residues. V trimming: 5 bases; J trimming: 1 base; junction bases outside the gene matches: 2. Per germline, CDR1 LNHNV and CDR2 YYDKDF (reference sequence). CDR3 coding DNA: TGTGCCACCAGCCCCGGGGGGTCTGGGGCCAACGTCCTGACTTTC. It is translated as CATSPGGSGANVLTF.

This clonotype occurred a few times. The genes are TRBV20-1 and TRBJ2-7; D may be TRBD2 (6 bases). Between the trimmed V and J ends, which lost 0 bases and 3 bases, there was a span of 15 bases. The CDR3 consists of 15 residues. From germline, CDR1 is DFQATT and CDR2 SNEGSKA (reference sequence). This CDR3 reads CSARDPAIGGYEQYF. In DNA form, the CDR3 reads TGCAGTGCTAGAGATCCGGCCATCGGGGGCTACGAGCAGTACTTC.

The chain recombines TRBV20-1 with TRBJ2-1; the match to TRBD1 covers 9 bases. The CDR3 length is 16 residues. CDR1 is DFQATT and CDR2 is SNEGSKA in the germline V gene (reference sequence). With V trimmed by 1 base and J by 7 bases, 11 bases remained unmatched. The CDR3 coding sequence is TGCAGTGCTAGAGGGGCGGACAGGGGAGTAAGAAATGAGCAGTTCTTC. Its protein product is CSARGADRGVRNEQFF.

This clonotype was seen more than once but under ten times. In DNA, the CDR3 is TGCGCCAGCAGCCCGCTGACAGGGTCCGAGCAGTACTTC. It translates to CASSPLTGSEQYF. V and J are TRBV4-1 and TRBJ2-7; 7 bases line up with TRBD1. V was clipped by 4 bases and J by 6 bases; unmatched bases: 6. This CDR3 is 13 amino acids long. The germline V gene encodes CDR1 MGHRA and CDR2 YSYEKL.

This clonotype was picked up a small number of times. The chain links TRBV2 to TRBJ2-2, with 12 bases identical to TRBD2. There are 16 residues in the CDR3. CDR1 and CDR2 (germline): SNHLY, FYNNEI. J lost 8 bases, V lost 4 bases, and 8 bases had no gene match. The CDR3 DNA reads TGTGCCAGCAGTGCTCTGACTAGCGGGAGCCCAGGGGAGCTGTTTTTT. As protein: CASSALTSGSPGELFF.

This clonotype is a singleton in its sample. CDR3 coding DNA: TGCGCCAGCAGCCAAGCCGGTGGGAGGAGGTTCTTC. Translated: CASSQAGGRRFF. The chain is built from TRBV4-1 and TRBJ2-1; possible D gene TRBD2, 6 bases. Per the germline V gene, CDR1 is MGHRA and CDR2 is YSYEKL. Trimming removed 1 base at V and 15 bases at J, with 13 bases between. The CDR3 contains 12 residues.

This clonotype was seen more than once but under ten times. Germline and junction disagree at one end, which may indicate a read error. J is TRBJ2-1 and V is TRBV20-1, with TRBD1 identical over 10 bases. Looked up from germline, CDR1 is DFQATT and CDR2 is SNEGSKA (reference sequence). This CDR3 has 15 amino acids. The CDR3 DNA is TGCAGTGCCAGAGATTGGACAGGGGGGTGGAATGAGCAGTTCTTC. Translating gives CSARDWTGGWNEQFF.

This clonotype occurred many times. The chain couples TRBV12-3 or TRBV12-4 to TRBJ1-6; possible D gene TRBD1, 5 bases. This CDR3 region has 14 residues. The V gene lost 5 bases and the J gene lost 5 bases, with 10 bases spanning the gap. The CDR3 sequence: CASSLQGDNSPLHF. The CDR3 DNA reads TGTGCCAGCAGTCTCCAGGGCGATAATTCACCCCTCCACTTT.

This clonotype was picked up a small number of times. The chain carries TRBV7-9 and TRBJ1-1; TRBD1 might be the D (5 bases). V was trimmed by 5 bases and J by 1 base, leaving 14 bases between them. CDR3 length: 15 amino acids. Germline lookup yields CDR1 SEHNR and CDR2 FQNEAQ (reference sequence). CDR3 protein: CASSLVGAENTEAFF. The CDR3 DNA sequence: TGTGCCAGCAGCCTGGTTGGGGCTGAGAACACTGAAGCTTTCTTT.

This clonotype has a count of ten or more. This chain links TRBV29-1 with TRBJ2-3, with 9 bases that match TRBD2. This CDR3 is built from 12 residues. Germline V gene lookup returns CDR1 SQVTM and CDR2 ANQGSEA. V trimming: 6 bases; J trimming: 4 bases; junction bases outside the gene matches: 2. The CDR3, as DNA: TGCAGCGTAGCGGGAGGCCCAGATACGCAGTATTTT. This codes for CSVAGGPDTQYF.

This chain links TRBV5-5 with TRBJ2-7; perhaps TRBD1 as D (5 bases). The CDR3 is 15 residues long. In germline, CDR1 is SGHKS, CDR2 YYEKEE (reference sequence). Trimming shortened V by 4 bases and J by 4 bases, and 18 bases separated the two germline ends. CDR3 residues: CASSPQDPLRYEQYF. The CDR3 DNA reads as TGTGCCAGCAGCCCACAGGACCCCCTTCGGTACGAGCAGTACTTC.

This clonotype has only a few counts. This rearrangement joins TRBV10-2 to TRBJ2-5; perhaps TRBD2 as D (6 bases). The V gene lost 2 bases and the J gene lost 5 bases, with 15 bases spanning the gap. The CDR3 extends over 15 amino acids. CDR1 and CDR2 (germline): WSHSY, SAAADI. CDR3 loop: CASSEPLTRGETQYF. The CDR3 DNA follows: TGCGCCAGCAGTGAGCCCCTGACTAGAGGGGAGACCCAGTACTTC.

The chain employs TRBV12-3 or TRBV12-4 and TRBJ1-6; tentatively, D is TRBD1 (5 bases). The CDR3 length is 13 residues. With 5 bases removed from V and 10 bases from J, the gap between germline ends came to 12 bases. The CDR3 DNA reads as TGTGCCAGCAGTCGGGACGAGGGCTCACCCCTCCACTTT. It translates to CASSRDEGSPLHF.

The genes are TRBV27 and TRBJ1-4; TRBD1 is a possible D gene (5 bases). V was clipped by 7 bases and J by 0 bases, with 9 bases between them. The CDR3 has 14 amino acids. CDR1 and CDR2 (germline): MNHEY, SMNVEV (reference sequence). CDR3 in amino acids: CASKGLATNEKLFF. DNA of the CDR3: TGTGCCAGCAAGGGACTTGCAACTAATGAAAAACTGTTTTTT.

DNA of the CDR3: TGTGCCAGCAGCCCCGGGGGGGGGGTAATTTACGAGCAGTACTTC. It translates to CASSPGGGVIYEQYF. V usage is TRBV7-9 and J usage is TRBJ2-7; 8 positions match TRBD2. The germline gives CDR1 SEHNR, CDR2 FQNEAQ (reference sequence). Trimming cost V 5 bases and J 4 bases; bases outside gene matches: 10. This CDR3 comprises 15 residues.

This clonotype occurred a few times. The gene calls are TRBV7-2 and TRBJ2-1, with D perhaps TRBD2 (5 bases). Germline assignment: CDR1 SGHTA and CDR2 FQGNSA. Trimming removed 1 base from V and 7 bases from J, with 11 bases in between. The CDR3 spans 14 residues. The chain's CDR3 is CASSLGASRNEQFF. CDR3 DNA sequence: TGTGCCAGCAGCTTAGGGGCTAGCCGAAATGAGCAGTTCTTC.

V gene TRBV5-1 combines with J gene TRBJ1-1; 7 bases map to TRBD1. Per the germline V gene, CDR1 is SGHRS and CDR2 is YFSETQ. There are 15 residues in the CDR3. Trimming at V came to 5 bases and at J to 5 bases, leaving 12 bases not matched to a gene. The CDR3 nucleotides read TGCGCCAGCAGGGCCTTGGAGGGGGCGAAGACTGAAGCTTTCTTT. This sequence encodes CASRALEGAKTEAFF. Looking up the rest from reference TRBV5-1 and TRBJ1-1 gives the full variable domain: KAGVTQTPRYLIKTRGQQVTLSCSPISGHRSVSWYQQTPGQGLQFLFEYFSETQRNKGNFPGRFSGRQFSNSRSEMNVSTLELGDSALYLCASRALEGAKTEAFFGQGTRLTVV.

The chain carries TRBV2 and TRBJ2-1; D is undetermined. Germline V lookup: CDR1 SNHLY, CDR2 FYNNEI. CDR3 size: 13 residues. Trimming removed 2 bases at V and 5 bases at J, with 7 bases between. DNA of the CDR3: TGTGCCAGCAGTGAATCCGGGCACAATGAGCAGTTCTTC. Residues: CASSESGHNEQFF.

The chain carries TRBV5-1 and TRBJ2-2, with 9 bases aligning to TRBD2. CDR3 length equals 17 residues. Germline V gives CDR1 SGHRS, CDR2 YFSETQ. V lost 1 base, J lost 0 bases, and 4 bases stayed unmatched. CDR3 in DNA: TGCGCCAGCAGCTTGTCTGGCGGGAGGGCGAACACCGGGGAGCTGTTTTTT. As protein: CASSLSGGRANTGELFF.

This rearrangement joins TRBV25-1 to TRBJ2-3; the D gene is possibly TRBD1 (6 bases). This CDR3 contains 15 residues. CDR1 MGHDK and CDR2 SYGVNS come from the germline V gene. The V end was cut by 1 base, the J end by 7 bases, with 15 bases between. The CDR3 spells CASSEWGTNANTQYF. The CDR3, as DNA: TGTGCCAGCAGTGAATGGGGGACAAACGCAAATACGCAGTATTTT.

The gene calls are TRBV4-2 and TRBJ2-7, with 7 bases lining up with TRBD2. The V gene end was trimmed by 3 bases and the J gene end by 3 bases; junction bases not matched to a gene: 8. Germline-derived CDR1 and CDR2 are LGHNA and YNFKEQ. The CDR3 is 15 amino acids. The CDR3 reads CASSQDGDYSYEQYF. The CDR3 DNA sequence: TGTGCCAGCAGCCAGGATGGGGACTACAGCTACGAGCAGTACTTC.

This clonotype has only a few counts. The J gene is TRBJ1-2, the V gene TRBV29-1; 7 bases map to TRBD1. Germline V gene sequence: CDR1 SQVTM, CDR2 ANQGSEA. The CDR3 covers 15 residues. Losses at the gene ends were 7 bases for V and 0 bases for J; bases not matched to a gene: 11. CDR3 sequence: CSAERQGLANYGYTF. DNA of the CDR3: TGCAGCGCCGAGCGACAGGGACTCGCTAACTATGGCTACACCTTC.

The rearrangement links TRBV12-3 or TRBV12-4 to TRBJ2-3; 9 bases map to TRBD1. The CDR3 loop spans 19 amino acids. V lost 6 bases to trimming and J lost 0 bases; unmatched junction nucleotides: 16. In nucleotides, the CDR3 is TGTGCCAGCAGCTCCAAGTCGGGACAGGGAGGGAAGAGCACAGATACGCAGTATTTT. It encodes CASSSKSGQGGKSTDTQYF.

This clonotype has just a few counts. V is TRBV6-5 and J is TRBJ2-1, with 8 bases aligning to TRBD1. The germline V gene has CDR1 MNHEY and CDR2 SVGAGI. The ends lost 0 bases at V and 7 bases at J; junction bases unmatched: 2. This CDR3 is 14 amino acids long. In DNA form, the CDR3 reads TGTGCCAGCAGTTACTCTGACAGGGGAAATGAGCAGTTCTTC. Translation gives CASSYSDRGNEQFF.

The V and J genes are TRBV7-6 and TRBJ1-4; D perhaps matches TRBD1 (6 bases). The V end was cut by 5 bases, the J end by 3 bases, with 13 bases between. Germline CDR1 is SGHVS and CDR2 is FNYEAQ. The CDR3 contains 15 residues. CDR3 residues: CASSPHGGPNEKLFF. The CDR3 nucleotides are TGTGCCAGCAGCCCTCACGGGGGGCCTAATGAAAAACTGTTTTTT.